Shown below are 29 T cell receptor beta chains from a single sample sequenced in a study of CD8 T cells in Susac syndrome. When the RNA was reverse transcribed, random hexamers were used with an input of about 0.5 to 1 ug. TCRdb processed the immunoSEQ multiplex PCR reads anew with MiXCR; each CDR3 protein has one entry. The data show some 150,000 distinct CDR3 sequences, 95% seen once. Sequenced material: CD4+ T cells from PBMCs. These receptors were taken from a human donor with Susac syndrome.

The V call is TRBV20-1, the J call TRBJ2-5; D uncertain. The V gene's germline CDR1 is DFQATT and CDR2 SNEGSKA (reference sequence). V gave up 1 base and J gave up 5 bases, with 11 bases separating them. CDR3 length equals 13 residues. CDR3 in amino acids: CSARAPPGETQYF. The DNA for the CDR3 is TGCAGTGCTAGAGCCCCACCTGGGGAGACCCAGTACTTC.

CDR3 nucleotides: TGCGCCAGCAGCCAAGATATCAGGAGAGACAATGAGCAGTTCTTC. It is translated as CASSQDIRRDNEQFF. The rearrangement links TRBV4-3 to TRBJ2-1; no definite D call. The CDR3 spans 15 residues. CDR1 and CDR2 (germline): LGHNA, YSLEER. V shed 0 bases and J shed 5 bases, with 11 bases lying between them.

A single count supports this clonotype. CDR3 loop: CASVTQGAHEQYF. Here the CDR3 DNA reads TGTGCCAGCGTTACTCAGGGGGCTCACGAGCAGTACTTC. The chain uses TRBV28 and TRBJ2-7; 8 bases map to TRBD1. Trimming removed 8 bases from V and 5 bases from J; junction bases left unmatched: 8. CDR3 length equals 13 residues. The germline V gene encodes CDR1 MDHEN and CDR2 SYDVKM.

V usage is TRBV7-3 and J usage is TRBJ2-1, with TRBD2 identical over 8 bases. Germline V gene lookup returns CDR1 SGHTA and CDR2 FQGTGA. The CDR3 length is 14 residues. V was clipped by 0 bases and J by 8 bases; unmatched bases: 3. CDR3 coding DNA: TGTGCCAGCAGCTTAACTAGCGGGGAAGATGAGCAGTTCTTC. This translates into CASSLTSGEDEQFF.

The count of this clonotype is one. One end of the junction varies from germline; a read error may be responsible. This chain connects TRBV7-7 to TRBJ1-1; a possible D gene is TRBD1 (6 bases). Germline V lookup: CDR1 SSHAT, CDR2 FNYEAQ (reference sequence). This CDR3 comprises 13 residues. The CDR3 coding sequence is TGTGCTAGCAGCTATAAACAGGGAACTGAAGCTTTCTTT. This encodes CASSYKQGTEAFF.

V is TRBV5-1 and J is TRBJ2-5, with a weak D call TRBD1 (6 bases). The germline CDR1 and CDR2 sequences are SGHRS and YFSETQ. CDR3 size: 16 residues. The V end was cut by 0 bases, the J end by 1 base, with 13 bases between. This CDR3 reads CASSLADSRLQETQYF. The CDR3 bases are TGCGCCAGCAGCTTGGCGGACAGCCGCCTCCAAGAGACCCAGTACTTC. Drawing the rest from reference TRBV5-1 and TRBJ2-5, the complete variable domain is KAGVTQTPRYLIKTRGQQVTLSCSPISGHRSVSWYQQTPGQGLQFLFEYFSETQRNKGNFPGRFSGRQFSNSRSEMNVSTLELGDSALYLCASSLADSRLQETQYFGPGTRLLVL.

The rearrangement uses TRBV28 and TRBJ1-1, with a tentative D call TRBD1 (5 bases). Trimming left V 7 bases short and J 3 bases short, with 15 bases between. This CDR3 contains 14 residues. CDR1 MDHEN and CDR2 SYDVKM come from the germline V gene. As DNA, the CDR3 is TGTGCCAGCACTCCCGGGGGTTTTCACACTGAAGCTTTCTTT. Protein product: CASTPGGFHTEAFF.

The chain combines TRBV29-1 with TRBJ2-3, with D perhaps TRBD2 (5 bases). The CDR3 extends over 15 amino acids. Trimming removed 6 bases at V and 0 bases at J, with 16 bases between. CDR1 SQVTM and CDR2 ANQGSEA come from the germline V gene. CDR3 in amino acids: CSVRTRQTSTDTQYF. CDR3 bases: TGCAGCGTCCGGACTCGACAAACTAGCACAGATACGCAGTATTTT.

As DNA, the CDR3 is TGTGCCAGCAGCAAAGGTTTGGCAGGGGGCTATCAGCCCCAGCATTTT. Protein: CASSKGLAGGYQPQHF. The V and J genes are TRBV21-1 and TRBJ1-5; TRBD1, as called in the table, went unchecked against the DNA. TRBV21-1 is recorded as a pseudogene. CDR3 length: 16 residues.

This clonotype was recorded only once. This rearrangement joins TRBV15 to TRBJ1-1; 9 nucleotides agree with TRBD1. Germline V gene sequence: CDR1 LNHNV, CDR2 YYDKDF (reference sequence). The CDR3 consists of 14 residues. After removal of 2 bases from V and 4 bases from J, the junction contained 2 bases not matched to a gene. The CDR3 sequence is CATSRKTGGTEAFF. CDR3 sequence (DNA): TGTGCCACCAGCAGAAAGACAGGGGGCACTGAAGCTTTCTTT.

The rearrangement links TRBV20-1 to TRBJ1-6, with TRBD1 identical over 8 bases. Germline lookup yields CDR1 DFQATT and CDR2 SNEGSKA (reference sequence). J was trimmed by 4 bases and V by 0 bases; bases with no gene match: 5. This CDR3 spans 16 amino acids. CDR3 residues: CSARDPGTGYNSPLHF. The CDR3 DNA follows: TGCAGTGCTAGAGATCCGGGGACAGGTTATAATTCACCCCTCCACTTT.

The chain has TRBV10-2 and TRBJ2-7; D could derive from TRBD1 or TRBD2 (5 bases each). This CDR3 is built from 12 residues. Trimming took off 3 bases at V and 4 bases at J, with 7 bases between the two ends. From germline, CDR1 is WSHSY and CDR2 SAAADI. The CDR3 spells CASSDEGYEQYF. Written as DNA, the CDR3 is TGCGCCAGCAGTGATGAGGGGTACGAGCAGTACTTC.

The chain carries TRBV4-2 and TRBJ2-2; D is ambiguous. CDR1 is LGHNA and CDR2 is YNFKEQ in the germline V gene. The V end was cut by 7 bases, the J end by 6 bases, with 12 bases between. The CDR3 totals 13 residues. Here the CDR3 DNA reads TGTGCCAGCACCCACGAGGTTTCCGGGGAGCTGTTTTTT. This gives the protein CASTHEVSGELFF.

This chain joins TRBV30 and TRBJ1-1; D remains ambiguous. This CDR3 is 13 amino acids long. Trimming pared 5 bases from V and 2 bases from J, leaving 12 bases between. Germline CDR1 reads GTSNPN; CDR2 reads SVGIG (reference sequence). The CDR3 here is CAWSQDRNTEAFF. The CDR3, as DNA: TGTGCCTGGTCCCAGGACCGTAACACTGAAGCTTTCTTT.

The rearrangement joins TRBV30 to TRBJ2-5; unclear D gene. The CDR3 sequence is 12 residues long. The V gene lost 2 bases and the J gene lost 0 bases, with 4 bases spanning the gap. Germline V gives CDR1 GTSNPN, CDR2 SVGIG (reference sequence). CDR3 residues: CAWSLDQETQYF. The DNA for the CDR3 is TGTGCCTGGAGTCTAGACCAAGAGACCCAGTACTTC. Full variable domain (remainder filled in from reference TRBV30 and TRBJ2-5): SQTIHQWPATLVQPVGSPLSLECTVEGTSNPNLYWYRQAAGRGLQLLFYSVGIGQISSEVPQNLSASRPQDRQFILSSKKLLLSDSGFYLCAWSLDQETQYFGPGTRLLVL.

The genes are TRBV12-3 or TRBV12-4 and TRBJ2-5; 10 positions match TRBD1. The junction had 6 bases not matched to a gene; V was cut back by 6 bases and J by 2 bases. There are 15 residues in the CDR3. CDR3 coding DNA: TGTGCCAGCAGCCGCCAGGACAGGGGGCAAGAGACCCAGTACTTC. Translating it yields CASSRQDRGQETQYF.

V and J are TRBV30 and TRBJ2-5; no definite D call. Between the trimmed V and J ends, which lost 3 bases and 1 base, there was a span of 18 bases. The length of the CDR3 is 16 residues. Germline assignment: CDR1 GTSNPN and CDR2 SVGIG (reference sequence). The CDR3: CAWSHTHPHVQETQYF. The CDR3, as DNA: TGTGCCTGGAGCCATACCCACCCACACGTCCAAGAGACCCAGTACTTC.

The V call is TRBV29-1, the J call TRBJ2-5; a weak D match, TRBD2 (5 bases). This CDR3 has 11 amino acids. The germline gives CDR1 SQVTM, CDR2 ANQGSEA. CDR3 in amino acids: CSTRNQETQYF. In DNA form, the CDR3 reads TGCAGTACTAGGAACCAAGAGACCCAGTACTTC.

The chain carries TRBV18 and TRBJ2-3, with TRBD2 identical over 7 bases. CDR3 length: 16 amino acids. Germline V CDR1 and CDR2: KGHSH, LQKENI. V was clipped by 2 bases and J by 0 bases; unmatched bases: 5. CDR3 bases: TGTGCCAGCTCACCAGAACTAGCGATTAGCACAGATACGCAGTATTTT. As protein: CASSPELAISTDTQYF.

Here the CDR3 reads CASSAYSNLLLFF. The CDR3 bases are TGTGCCAGCAGCGCCTATTCGAACCTGTTACTGTTTTTT. J is TRBJ1-4 and V is TRBV3-1; D remains unclear. V was clipped by 5 bases and J by 13 bases, with 17 bases between them. The V gene's germline CDR1 is LGHDT and CDR2 YNNKEL (reference sequence). This CDR3 has 13 amino acids.

This clonotype showed up just once. The chain uses TRBV7-8 and TRBJ2-7; 13 positions match TRBD2. Germline V lookup: CDR1 SGHVS, CDR2 FQNEAQ. Trimming removed 4 bases from V and 4 bases from J; junction bases left unmatched: 10. The CDR3 contains 17 residues. The CDR3 loop is CASSYGLAGVPFYEQYF. In DNA, the CDR3 is TGTGCCAGCAGCTACGGACTAGCGGGGGTTCCCTTTTACGAGCAGTACTTC. Complete variable domain (other parts from reference TRBV7-8 and TRBJ2-7): GAGVSQSPRYKVAKRGQDVALRCDPISGHVSLFWYQQALGQGPEFLTYFQNEAQLDKSGLPSDRFFAERPEGSVSTLKIQRTQQEDSAVYLCASSYGLAGVPFYEQYFGPGTRLTVT.

This chain uses TRBV6-5 with TRBJ2-1, with 8 positions matching TRBD2. CDR1 and CDR2 (germline): MNHEY, SVGAGI. V trimming: 6 bases; J trimming: 4 bases; junction bases outside the gene matches: 2. This CDR3 region has 13 residues. This chain's CDR3 is CASSREGYNEQFF. In nucleotides, the CDR3 is TGTGCCAGCAGCCGGGAGGGGTACAATGAGCAGTTCTTC.

The V and J genes are TRBV18 and TRBJ2-7; no clear D gene. V was pared by 5 bases and J by 0 bases, with 17 bases between. The CDR3 runs to 16 residues. The germline V gene encodes CDR1 KGHSH and CDR2 LQKENI. The CDR3 is CASSSGPQWGSYEQYF. The CDR3 DNA reads TGTGCCAGCTCATCAGGTCCCCAATGGGGCTCCTACGAGCAGTACTTC.

This CDR3 is CATSRDRPDGQPQHF. The DNA for the CDR3 is TGTGCCACCAGCAGAGATAGGCCGGACGGGCAGCCCCAGCATTTT. The chain couples TRBV15 to TRBJ1-5; D not certain. The V gene's germline CDR1 is LNHNV and CDR2 YYDKDF (reference sequence). The CDR3 is made up of 15 amino acids. Trimming left V 0 bases short and J 7 bases short, with 13 bases between.

The chain recombines TRBV2 with TRBJ2-6; the D gene is possibly TRBD1 (5 bases). Trimming stripped 5 bases from V and 1 base from J, with 9 bases between. Germline V lookup: CDR1 SNHLY, CDR2 FYNNEI. This CDR3 has 15 residues. The CDR3 region is CASSKQGSGANVLTF. CDR3 bases: TGTGCCAGCAGTAAGCAGGGTTCTGGGGCCAACGTCCTGACTTTC.

CDR3 residues: CTAKWVNGYTF. The CDR3 coding sequence is TGCACCGCTAAGTGGGTTAATGGCTACACCTTC. This chain connects TRBV20-1 to TRBJ1-2, with D unclear. CDR3 size: 11 residues. Germline loops: CDR1 DFQATT, CDR2 SNEGSKA (reference sequence).

The rearrangement joins TRBV11-1 to TRBJ2-1; 9 nucleotides line up with TRBD1. V trimming: 5 bases; J trimming: 4 bases; junction bases outside the gene matches: 6. Germline V lookup: CDR1 SGHAT, CDR2 FQDESV (reference sequence). This CDR3 has 15 amino acids. CDR3 region: CASSGTGQGYNEQFF. In DNA form, the CDR3 reads TGTGCCAGCAGCGGGACAGGGCAAGGGTACAATGAGCAGTTCTTC.

The rearrangement links TRBV30 to TRBJ2-1; D may be TRBD1 (6 bases). Germline V gene sequence: CDR1 GTSNPN, CDR2 SVGIG (reference sequence). V gave up 4 bases and J gave up 8 bases, with 9 bases separating them. The CDR3 is 11 amino acids. The CDR3 coding sequence is TGTGCCTGGACCTACAGGGATGAGCAGTTCTTC. Its translation: CAWTYRDEQFF.

The chain is built from TRBV20-1 and TRBJ2-1, with D unclear. This CDR3 spans 14 amino acids. Germline V gene sequence: CDR1 DFQATT, CDR2 SNEGSKA (reference sequence). V lost 1 base and J lost 9, with 16 bases in between. The CDR3: CSARVGSGNSEQFF. CDR3 DNA: TGCAGTGCTAGAGTAGGATCTGGGAATAGTGAGCAGTTCTTC.